These 26 T cell receptor beta chains were sequenced from one sample in a study of blood T cell repertoires in COVID-19. TCRdb keeps only in-frame clones here, not all; method: immunoSEQ multiplex PCR. Of 120,000 or so clones listed, 70% to 90% are singletons. The sequencing input was peripheral blood. The receptor set was obtained from a woman aged 45 to 65 with acute or convalescent COVID-19.

The J gene is TRBJ1-5, the V gene TRBV28; the match to TRBD1 covers 10 bases. From germline, CDR1 is MDHEN and CDR2 SYDVKM. V shed 2 bases and J 0 bases; nucleotides not matched to a gene: 13. The length of the CDR3 is 20 residues. This CDR3 is CASSLIGQGGFFFSNQPQHF. As DNA, the CDR3 is TGTGCCAGCAGTTTAATTGGACAGGGGGGATTTTTTTTTAGCAATCAGCCCCAGCATTTT.

The V call is TRBV7-9, the J call TRBJ1-4; 7 positions match TRBD1. With V trimmed by 5 bases and J by 4 bases, 4 bases remained unmatched. The CDR3 totals 14 residues. The V gene's germline CDR1 is SEHNR and CDR2 FQNEAQ (reference sequence). In DNA, the CDR3 is TGTGCCAGCAGCCAGGGACAGTTTAATGAAAAACTGTTTTTT. As protein: CASSQGQFNEKLFF.

The V gene is TRBV2, the J gene TRBJ1-5; a weak D match, TRBD1 (5 bases). Trimming cost V 6 bases and J 0 bases, with 12 bases left between them. In germline, CDR1 is SNHLY, CDR2 FYNNEI. The CDR3 totals 15 residues. The CDR3 coding sequence is TGTGCCAGCAGGGCTGGGGACTATAGCAATCAGCCCCAGCATTTT. This translates into CASRAGDYSNQPQHF.

The CDR3 spells CASSPGQGKNSPLHF. The DNA for the CDR3 is TGTGCCAGCAGCCCGGGACAGGGGAAGAATTCACCCCTCCACTTT. The chain joins TRBV9 to TRBJ1-6, with 10 bases fitting TRBD1. V was pared by 4 bases and J by 7 bases, with 5 bases of the junction left unmatched. CDR3 length: 15 residues. CDR1 and CDR2 from the germline V gene are SGDLS and YYNGEE.

This chain joins TRBV11-1 and TRBJ1-1, with TRBD1 as a possible D gene (6 bases). V lost 1 base and J lost 3, with 9 bases in between. The CDR3 length is 14 residues. The germline V gene encodes CDR1 SGHAT and CDR2 FQDESV (reference sequence). CDR3 amino acids: CASSLGGGDTEAFF. In DNA, the CDR3 is TGTGCCAGCAGCTTAGGAGGGGGGGACACTGAAGCTTTCTTT.

This chain uses TRBV5-4 with TRBJ1-4, with TRBD1 matching 8 bases. This CDR3 spans 16 amino acids. The ends lost 1 base at V and 7 bases at J; junction bases unmatched: 9. Germline-derived CDR1 and CDR2 are SGHNT and YYREEE (reference sequence). Here the CDR3 DNA reads TGTGCCAGCAGCTTGTCAGCCGGGACAGGAGGTGAAAAACTGTTTTTT. Protein product: CASSLSAGTGGEKLFF.

In its sample, this clone was seen once. This chain links TRBV5-8 with TRBJ1-4; D is perhaps TRBD1 (6 bases). There are 14 residues in the CDR3. With 5 bases removed from V and 8 bases from J, the gap between germline ends came to 16 bases. The germline V gene has CDR1 SGHTS and CDR2 YDEGEE. This CDR3 reads CASSNRAASEKLFF. CDR3 DNA: TGTGCCAGCAGTAACAGGGCTGCGAGCGAAAAACTGTTTTTT.

The chain recombines TRBV12-3 or TRBV12-4 with TRBJ2-1; D remains ambiguous. The CDR3 covers 12 residues. V was clipped by 3 bases and J by 15 bases, with 15 bases between them. This CDR3 is CASSFYPILGFF. The CDR3 bases are TGTGCCAGCAGTTTTTACCCGATTCTCGGGTTCTTC.

The CDR3 DNA reads as TGTGCCAGCAGCCTGGGACTAGGGGGCTACGAGCAGTACTTC. Translation: CASSLGLGGYEQYF. V gene TRBV7-9 combines with J gene TRBJ2-7; the match to TRBD2 covers 8 bases. The CDR3 extends over 14 amino acids. Germline CDR1 is SEHNR and CDR2 is FQNEAQ (reference sequence). Trimming cost V 5 bases and J 3 bases; bases outside gene matches: 6.

V usage is TRBV5-4 and J usage is TRBJ2-5, with 12 bases that match TRBD2. V dropped 4 bases and J dropped 5; count of bases not matched to a gene: 9. This CDR3 has 16 amino acids. Germline assignment: CDR1 SGHNT and CDR2 YYREEE (reference sequence). The DNA of the CDR3 is TGTGCCAGCAGCCCGGCCCTAGCGGGAGGGGAGGAGACCCAGTACTTC. Protein: CASSPALAGGEETQYF.

The chain links TRBV5-5 to TRBJ1-1; D is ambiguous. Trimming removed 0 bases at V and 3 bases at J, with 6 bases between. Germline V gene sequence: CDR1 SGHKS, CDR2 YYEKEE (reference sequence). CDR3 size: 13 residues. The CDR3, as DNA: TGTGCCAGCAGCTTGGAGAGAGACACTGAAGCTTTCTTT. It is translated as CASSLERDTEAFF.

V and J are TRBV2 and TRBJ2-7; possible D gene TRBD2, 5 bases. Trimming cost V 4 bases and J 3 bases, with 10 bases left between them. Germline V CDR1 and CDR2: SNHLY, FYNNEI. The CDR3 is 13 residues long. In nucleotides, the CDR3 is TGTGCCAGCAGTGGCGGGCAGTACTACGAGCAGTACTTC. Translating gives CASSGGQYYEQYF.

The table lists this clone with a few counts. The chain uses TRBV2 and TRBJ2-2; D perhaps matches TRBD1 (6 bases). The CDR3 covers 15 residues. Germline V gives CDR1 SNHLY, CDR2 FYNNEI. V was clipped by 7 bases and J by 0 bases, with 12 bases between them. The CDR3 region is CASKGQHSNTGELFF. CDR3 bases: TGTGCCAGCAAAGGACAGCACTCGAACACCGGGGAGCTGTTTTTT.

The chain couples TRBV19 to TRBJ2-7, with D tentatively TRBD2 (6 bases). Germline V gene data show CDR1 as LNHDA and CDR2 as SQIVND (reference sequence). Trimming shortened V by 3 bases and J by 5 bases, and 11 bases separated the two germline ends. CDR3 length: 13 amino acids. CDR3 protein: CASSMEGRNEQYF. DNA for the CDR3: TGTGCCAGTAGTATGGAGGGTCGGAACGAGCAGTACTTC.

CDR3 coding DNA: TGTGCCAGCAGCCCTTTAGCGGGAGGGCCAAGTACGCAGTATTTT. This translates into CASSPLAGGPSTQYF. J is TRBJ2-3 and V is TRBV3-1 (or the pseudogene TRBV3-2), with 11 bases identical to TRBD2. V gave up 4 bases and J gave up 8 bases; unmatched junction bases: 8. Germline lookup yields CDR1 LGHDT and CDR2 YNNKEL (reference sequence). The CDR3 runs 15 residues.

The chain carries TRBV3-1 (or the pseudogene TRBV3-2) and TRBJ1-1; a possible D gene is TRBD1 (5 bases). This CDR3 is 12 amino acids long. Trimming removed 6 bases at V and 12 bases at J, with 17 bases between. Per germline, CDR1 LGHDT and CDR2 YNNKEL (reference sequence). This CDR3 reads CASRRPGGVTFF. The CDR3 nucleotides read TGTGCCAGCAGAAGACCGGGGGGGGTAACTTTCTTT.

V usage is TRBV2 and J usage is TRBJ2-4, with 9 bases identical to TRBD2. The ends lost 7 bases at V and 6 bases at J; junction bases unmatched: 7. The CDR3 totals 14 residues. Germline lookup yields CDR1 SNHLY and CDR2 FYNNEI. This CDR3 is CASNLGLATNIQYF. As DNA, the CDR3 is TGTGCCAGCAATCTAGGACTAGCGACAAACATTCAGTACTTC.

This chain uses TRBV4-2 with TRBJ1-1, with a possible D match to TRBD1 (5 bases). The germline V and J ends were trimmed by 3 bases and 3 bases, with 23 bases remaining between them. From germline, CDR1 is LGHNA and CDR2 YNFKEQ. There are 18 residues in the CDR3. The CDR3, as DNA: TGTGCCAGCAGCCACGCACGCTCAGGCGGCCGGGGGGACACTGAAGCTTTCTTT. Amino acids: CASSHARSGGRGDTEAFF.

V usage is TRBV28 and J usage is TRBJ2-5; a possible D gene is TRBD2 (6 bases). Germline V gene data show CDR1 as MDHEN and CDR2 as SYDVKM. The V gene lost 10 bases and the J gene lost 5 bases, with 14 bases spanning the gap. The length of the CDR3 is 12 residues. CDR3 sequence (DNA): TGTGCCATAAGGAGGGACGGGGAGACCCAGTACTTC. Protein: CAIRRDGETQYF.

This chain joins TRBV3-1 (or the pseudogene TRBV3-2) and TRBJ2-3; D is unclear. The CDR3 extends over 15 amino acids. Trimming cost V 1 base and J 0 bases, with 8 bases left between them. CDR1 and CDR2 (germline): LGHDT, YNNKEL (reference sequence). CDR3: CASSQGFASTDTQYF. In DNA form, the CDR3 reads TGTGCCAGCAGCCAAGGATTTGCGAGCACAGATACGCAGTATTTT.

The genes are TRBV5-1 and TRBJ2-7; TRBD1 matches 7 bases. The CDR3 extends over 15 amino acids. V shed 3 bases and J 1 base; nucleotides not matched to a gene: 7. Per the germline V gene, CDR1 is SGHRS and CDR2 is YFSETQ. CDR3 sequence (DNA): TGCGCCAGCAGCTCGCTACCGGGACAGTCCTACGAGCAGTACTTC. Translating gives CASSSLPGQSYEQYF.

J is TRBJ2-2 and V is TRBV18, with TRBD2 as a possible D gene (5 bases). Germline V gene lookup returns CDR1 KGHSH and CDR2 LQKENI. V was cut by 5 bases and J by 0 bases, with 13 bases left in between. The CDR3 is made up of 16 amino acids. The CDR3, as DNA: TGTGCCAGCTCATCACGACACGGGGCGAACACCGGGGAGCTGTTTTTT. Translation: CASSSRHGANTGELFF.

The CDR3 loop is CSAQDRPDTQYF. The CDR3 region has the DNA TGCAGCGCACAGGACCGCCCAGATACGCAGTATTTT. V gene TRBV29-1 combines with J gene TRBJ2-3, with a tentative D call TRBD1 (5 bases). Per the germline V gene, CDR1 is SQVTM and CDR2 is ANQGSEA. This CDR3 has 12 amino acids. Trimming removed 7 bases from V and 4 bases from J, with 12 bases in between.

The V gene is TRBV5-1, the J gene TRBJ2-1; the match to TRBD2 covers 9 bases. V was clipped by 4 bases and J by 6 bases; unmatched bases: 2. The CDR3 covers 13 residues. The germline V gene has CDR1 SGHRS and CDR2 YFSETQ. The CDR3 spells CASSEGLANEQFF. The CDR3 coding sequence is TGCGCCAGCAGCGAGGGACTAGCCAATGAGCAGTTCTTC.

Note on this clone: At one end the junction does not follow the germline gene, possibly because of a read error. This rearrangement joins TRBV2 to TRBJ1-5; D is perhaps TRBD1 (6 bases). This CDR3 contains 13 residues. From germline, CDR1 is SNHLY and CDR2 FYNNEI. In DNA form, the CDR3 reads TGTGCCAGCAGGGAAGACAGGTCTCAGCCCCAGCATTTT. Translating it yields CASREDRSQPQHF. Variable domain in full (rest from reference TRBV2 and TRBJ1-5): EPEVTQTPSHQVTQMGQEVILRCVPISNHLYFYWYRQILGQKVEFLVSFYNNEISEKSEIFDDQFSVERPDGSNFTLKIRSTKLEDSAMYFCASREDRSQPQHFGDGTRLSIL.

The chain employs TRBV30 and TRBJ1-5, with 9 bases aligning to TRBD1. V lost 5 bases, J lost 6 bases, and 8 bases stayed unmatched. CDR3 size: 14 residues. CDR1 and CDR2 from the germline V gene are GTSNPN and SVGIG (reference sequence). The CDR3 coding sequence is TGTGCCTGGGAGGGACAGGGTTTCGGTCAGCCCCAGCATTTT. This gives the protein CAWEGQGFGQPQHF.